These T cell receptor beta chains were read from a single sample in a study of shared clonotypes between healthy human individuals. Assay: immunoSEQ multiplex PCR; the TCRdb copy retains only in-frame clones and omits some. This table holds fewer than 2.5 million clones, more than 85% found once. The specimen sequenced was naive CD4+ T cells from PBMCs. These receptors were collected from a man aged 18-30 years in good health. Some clones in this sample may be carry-over from other donors' samples. Both conserved end residues are trimmed from each CDR3. The order of the fields is V gene, CDR3 length, CDR3 protein.

>TRBV27|15
ASSSHRDRQGSTEAF
>TRBV6-1|14
ASSESLAGGPWSPY
>TRBV11-3|15
ASSLDPPGGPQDTQY
>TRBV5-6|15
ASSLRVTSGTTDTQY
>TRBV5-4|13
ASSLGQGVNNEQF
>TRBV2|11
ASSARLGNEQF
>TRBV5-1|13
ASSLGQGDIYEQY
>TRBV7-9|13
ASITTGPGANVLT
>TRBV10-1|9
ASTDTGELF
>TRBV5-4|13
ASSWGQGPGTEAF
>TRBV18|14
ASSPPNGQGGKGYT
>TRBV15|13
ATRPTGSHYEKLF
>TRBV28|10
ASRTSNQPQH
>TRBV2|13
ASSGGQRSPYEQY
>TRBV12-5|11
ASAKRENTEAF
>TRBV5-1|12
ASSLGLPTYEQY
>TRBV6-1|13
ASSEASLGRETQY
>TRBV5-1|13
ASSLDAERPYEQY
>TRBV10-3|11
AISDPTVHEQY
>TRBV15|12
ATSGQGAGNTIY
>TRBV6-6|13
ASRTGTLGANVLT
>TRBV4-2|13
ASSQAGTRGTEQY
>TRBV6-1|9
AAEASYEQY
>TRBV28|16
ASSPPGLAGLAKNIQY
>TRBV15|14
ATSRDRSGVGTEAF
>TRBV5-1|15
ASSLGGVGTSYNEQF
>TRBV5-1|14
ASSLEQGMGTGELF
>TRBV28|12
ASSRGGRGNEQF
>TRBV7-6|14
ASSFQVGGNTGELF
>TRBV18|12
ASSPSGSQETQY
>TRBV9|11
ASSGEGGQPQH
>TRBV7-9|13
ASSWQGIGNTEAF
>TRBV7-9|15
ASSPWSSGRVYDEQF
>TRBV19|12
ATSSGTRGNEQF
>TRBV7-9|12
ASSKQGGPYEQY
>TRBV6-1|11
AEGSIDTGELF
>TRBV29-1|10
SVAEGRETQY
>TRBV4-3|14
ASSRTLIGIGSEAF
>TRBV10-3|11
AISVLPSYEQY
>TRBV5-1|12
ASSPTAGSDGYT
>TRBV7-3|13
ASSLNRDGTGGYT
>TRBV30|11
AWARLTDSPLH
>TRBV5-4|13
ASSLAGAPQETQY
>TRBV7-9|13
ASSPLREGIREQY
>TRBV5-1|14
ASSLEGAVDRAGYT
>TRBV29-1|12
SVEGQGSTDTQY
>TRBV30|10
AWSRTGWEQY
>TRBV7-3|13
ASSPRGPSDTEAF